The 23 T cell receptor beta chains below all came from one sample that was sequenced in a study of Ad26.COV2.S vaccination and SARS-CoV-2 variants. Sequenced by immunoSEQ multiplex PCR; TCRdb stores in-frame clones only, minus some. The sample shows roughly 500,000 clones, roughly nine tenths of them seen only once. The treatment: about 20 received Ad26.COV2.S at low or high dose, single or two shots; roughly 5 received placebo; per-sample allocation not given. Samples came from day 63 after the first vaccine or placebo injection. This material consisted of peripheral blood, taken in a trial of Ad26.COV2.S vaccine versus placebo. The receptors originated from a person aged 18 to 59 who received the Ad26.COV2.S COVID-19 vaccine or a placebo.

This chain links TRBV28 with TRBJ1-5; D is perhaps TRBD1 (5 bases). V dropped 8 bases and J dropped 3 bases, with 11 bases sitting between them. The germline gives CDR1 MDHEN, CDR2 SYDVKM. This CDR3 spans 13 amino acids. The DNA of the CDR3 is TGTGCCAGCTGGGGGGACCTCAATCAGCCCCAGCATTTT. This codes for CASWGDLNQPQHF. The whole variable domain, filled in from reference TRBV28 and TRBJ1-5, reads DVKVTQSSRYLVKRTGEKVFLECVQDMDHENMFWYRQDPGLGLRLIYFSYDVKMKEKGDIPEGYSVSREKKERFSLILESASTNQTSMYLCASWGDLNQPQHFGDGTRLSIL.

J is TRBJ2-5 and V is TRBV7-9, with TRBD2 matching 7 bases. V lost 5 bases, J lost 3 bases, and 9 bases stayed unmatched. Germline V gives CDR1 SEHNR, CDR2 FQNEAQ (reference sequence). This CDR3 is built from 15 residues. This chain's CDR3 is CASSRWGGVEETQYF. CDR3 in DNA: TGTGCCAGCAGCCGCTGGGGGGGGGTCGAAGAGACCCAGTACTTC. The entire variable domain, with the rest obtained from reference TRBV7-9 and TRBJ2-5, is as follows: DTGVSQNPRHKITKRGQNVTFRCDPISEHNRLYWYRQTLGQGPEFLTYFQNEAQLEKSRLLSDRFSAERPKGSFSTLEIQRTEQGDSAMYLCASSRWGGVEETQYFGPGTRLLVL.

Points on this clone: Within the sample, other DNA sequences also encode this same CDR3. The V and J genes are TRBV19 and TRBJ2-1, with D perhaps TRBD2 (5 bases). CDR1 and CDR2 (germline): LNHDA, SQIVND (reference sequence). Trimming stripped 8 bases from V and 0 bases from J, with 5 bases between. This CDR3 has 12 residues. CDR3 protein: CASRDSYNEQFF. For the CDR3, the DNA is TGTGCCAGTCGGGACTCCTACAATGAGCAGTTCTTC.

The DNA for the CDR3 is TGTGCCAGCAGCAGACTAGCGGACACCGGGGAGCTGTTTTTT. Its translation: CASSRLADTGELFF. This chain links TRBV6-4 with TRBJ2-2, with 9 nucleotides matching TRBD2. CDR1 is MRHNA, CDR2 SNTAGT, per germline. The CDR3 runs 14 residues. The V and J ends lost 6 bases and 3 bases, in that order; junction bases with no gene match: 2.

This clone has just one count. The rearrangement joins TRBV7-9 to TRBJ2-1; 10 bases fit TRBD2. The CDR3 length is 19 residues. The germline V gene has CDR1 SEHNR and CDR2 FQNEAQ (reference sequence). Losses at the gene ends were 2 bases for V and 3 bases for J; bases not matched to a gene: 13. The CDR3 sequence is CASSLSDGKAGGIYNEQFF. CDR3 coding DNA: TGTGCCAGCAGCTTATCCGACGGGAAAGCGGGAGGGATCTACAATGAGCAGTTCTTC.

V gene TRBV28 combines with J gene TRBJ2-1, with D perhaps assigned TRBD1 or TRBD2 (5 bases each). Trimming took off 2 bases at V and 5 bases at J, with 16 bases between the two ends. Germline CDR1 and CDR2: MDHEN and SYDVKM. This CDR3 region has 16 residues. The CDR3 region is CASSLLGVSRNNEQFF. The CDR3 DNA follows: TGTGCCAGCAGTTTACTGGGGGTATCTAGAAACAATGAGCAGTTCTTC.

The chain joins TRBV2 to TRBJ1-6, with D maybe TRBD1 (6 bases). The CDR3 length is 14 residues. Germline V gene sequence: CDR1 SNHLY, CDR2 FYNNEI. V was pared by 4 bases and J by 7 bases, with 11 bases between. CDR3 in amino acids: CASSVGQGNSPLHF. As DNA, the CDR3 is TGTGCCAGCAGTGTCGGGCAGGGGAATTCACCCCTCCACTTT.

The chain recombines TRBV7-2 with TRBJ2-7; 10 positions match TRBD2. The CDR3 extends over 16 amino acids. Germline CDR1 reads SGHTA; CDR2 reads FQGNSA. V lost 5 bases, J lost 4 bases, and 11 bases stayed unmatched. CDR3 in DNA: TGTGCCAGCAGCCCCCTGGGAGCGGGAGGGAGATACGAGCAGTACTTC. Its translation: CASSPLGAGGRYEQYF.

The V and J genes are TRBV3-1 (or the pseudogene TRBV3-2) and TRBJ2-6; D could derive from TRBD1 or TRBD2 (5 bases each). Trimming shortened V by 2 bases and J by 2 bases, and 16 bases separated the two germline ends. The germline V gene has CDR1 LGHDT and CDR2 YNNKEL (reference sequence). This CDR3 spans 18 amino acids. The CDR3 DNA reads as TGTGCCAGCAGCCAAAAGGGGTGGCGGGCCCCTGGGGCCAACGTCCTGACTTTC. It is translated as CASSQKGWRAPGANVLTF.

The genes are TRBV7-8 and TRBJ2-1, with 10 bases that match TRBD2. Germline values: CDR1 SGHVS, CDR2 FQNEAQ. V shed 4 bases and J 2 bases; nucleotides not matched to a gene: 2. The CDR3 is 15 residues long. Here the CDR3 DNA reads TGTGCCAGCAGCTCTAGCGGGGGTGCCTACAATGAGCAGTTCTTC. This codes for CASSSSGGAYNEQFF.

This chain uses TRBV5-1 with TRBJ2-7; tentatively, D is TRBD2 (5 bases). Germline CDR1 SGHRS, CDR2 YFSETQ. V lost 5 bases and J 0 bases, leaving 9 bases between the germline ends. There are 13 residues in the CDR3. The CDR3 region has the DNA TGCGCCAGCAGGAGTGGGAGCTCCTACGAGCAGTACTTC. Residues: CASRSGSSYEQYF.

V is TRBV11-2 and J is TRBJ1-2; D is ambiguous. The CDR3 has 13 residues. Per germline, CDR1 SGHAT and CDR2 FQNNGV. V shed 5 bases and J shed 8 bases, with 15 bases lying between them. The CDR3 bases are TGTGCCAGCAGCCCCCTCCGCCTGGGAGGCTACACCTTC. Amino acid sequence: CASSPLRLGGYTF.

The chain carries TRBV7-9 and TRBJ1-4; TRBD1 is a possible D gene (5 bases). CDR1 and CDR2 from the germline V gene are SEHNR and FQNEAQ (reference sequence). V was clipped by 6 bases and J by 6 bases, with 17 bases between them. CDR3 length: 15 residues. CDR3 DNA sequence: TGTGCCAGCAGGGATCCACGGGACGTTCATGAAAAACTGTTTTTT. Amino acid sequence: CASRDPRDVHEKLFF.

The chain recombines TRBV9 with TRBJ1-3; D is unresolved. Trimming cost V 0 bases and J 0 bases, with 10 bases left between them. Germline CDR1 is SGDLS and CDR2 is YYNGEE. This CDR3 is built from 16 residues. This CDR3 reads CASSVGQSNSGNTIYF. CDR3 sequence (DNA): TGTGCCAGCAGCGTAGGGCAATCCAACTCTGGAAACACCATATATTTT.

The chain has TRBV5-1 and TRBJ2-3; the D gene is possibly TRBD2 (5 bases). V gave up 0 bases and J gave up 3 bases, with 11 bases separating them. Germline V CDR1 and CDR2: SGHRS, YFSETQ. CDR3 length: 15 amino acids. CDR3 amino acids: CASSLGASLTDTQYF. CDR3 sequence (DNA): TGCGCCAGCAGCTTGGGTGCTAGCTTGACAGATACGCAGTATTTT.

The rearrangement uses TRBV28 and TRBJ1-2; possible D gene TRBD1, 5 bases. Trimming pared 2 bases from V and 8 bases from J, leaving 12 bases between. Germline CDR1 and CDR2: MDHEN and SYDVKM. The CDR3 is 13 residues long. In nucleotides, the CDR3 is TGTGCCAGCAGTTTAAGCCAGGGTAAAGGCTACACCTTC. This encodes CASSLSQGKGYTF.

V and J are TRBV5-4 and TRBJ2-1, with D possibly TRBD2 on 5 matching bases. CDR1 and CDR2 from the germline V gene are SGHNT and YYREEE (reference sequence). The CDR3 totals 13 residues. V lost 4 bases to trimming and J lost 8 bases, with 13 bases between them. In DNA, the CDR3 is TGTGCCAGCAGCCAATCGGCGCGGGATGAGCAGTTCTTC. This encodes CASSQSARDEQFF.

CDR3 region: CASSLNSLMNTEAFF. Here the CDR3 DNA reads TGCGCCAGCAGCCTAAACAGCCTAATGAACACTGAAGCTTTCTTT. This chain connects TRBV4-3 to TRBJ1-1; D unresolved. From germline, CDR1 is LGHNA and CDR2 YSLEER. V gave up 4 bases and J gave up 0 bases, with 12 bases separating them. The CDR3 loop spans 15 amino acids.

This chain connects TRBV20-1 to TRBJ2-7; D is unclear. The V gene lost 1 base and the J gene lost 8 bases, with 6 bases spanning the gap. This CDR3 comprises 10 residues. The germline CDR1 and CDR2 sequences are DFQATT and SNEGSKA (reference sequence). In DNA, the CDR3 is TGCAGTGCTAGAGGGATACAGCAGTACTTC. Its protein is CSARGIQQYF.

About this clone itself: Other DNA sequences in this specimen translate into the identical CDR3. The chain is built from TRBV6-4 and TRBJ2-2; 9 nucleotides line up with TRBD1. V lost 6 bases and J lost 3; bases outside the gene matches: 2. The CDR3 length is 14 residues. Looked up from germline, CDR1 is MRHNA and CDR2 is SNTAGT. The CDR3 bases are TGTGCCAGCAGCTGGACAGGGGACACCGGGGAGCTGTTTTTT. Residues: CASSWTGDTGELFF.

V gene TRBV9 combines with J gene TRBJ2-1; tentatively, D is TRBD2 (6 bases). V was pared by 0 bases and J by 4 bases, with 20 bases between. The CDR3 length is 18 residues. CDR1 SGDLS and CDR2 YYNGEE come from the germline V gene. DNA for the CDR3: TGTGCCAGCAGCGTAGCCCTACCCGGTAGCGGACATTACAATGAGCAGTTCTTC. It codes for CASSVALPGSGHYNEQFF.

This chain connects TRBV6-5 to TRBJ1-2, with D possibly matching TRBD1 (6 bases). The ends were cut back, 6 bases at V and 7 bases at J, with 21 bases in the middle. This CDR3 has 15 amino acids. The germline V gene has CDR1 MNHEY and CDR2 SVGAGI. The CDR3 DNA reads TGTGCCAGCAGATCGGGGGCAGGGGAGTATGGTGGCTACACCTTC. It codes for CASRSGAGEYGGYTF.

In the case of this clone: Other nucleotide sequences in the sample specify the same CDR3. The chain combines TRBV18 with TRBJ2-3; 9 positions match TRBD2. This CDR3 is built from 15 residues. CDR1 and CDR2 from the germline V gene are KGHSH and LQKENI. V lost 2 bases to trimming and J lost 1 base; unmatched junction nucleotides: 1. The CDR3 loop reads CASSPAGGGTDTQYF. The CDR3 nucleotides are TGTGCCAGCTCACCAGCGGGAGGGGGCACAGATACGCAGTATTTT.